This TCR beta chain was documented in a study of T cells in Graves' hyperthyroidism and ophthalmopathy. A note on this clonotype: Its target is unknown.

CDR3 length equals 13 residues. V lost 4 bases and J 6 bases, leaving 10 bases between the germline ends. Looked up from germline, CDR1 is SGHRS and CDR2 is YFSETQ. Using RNA transcripts as the source, TCR beta CDR3 regions were amplified. HTBI primers were used for first-round RT-PCR of the TCR CDR3. Using its own MiXCR run on the multiplex PCR reads, TCRdb lists one record per CDR3 protein. The sample carries about 700,000 distinct CDR3 sequences, 13% to 15% recorded once. Findings and caveats of the study: Ophthalmopathy stood apart from stable hyperthyroidism in a 13 V-J model.

The authors deemed Graves' hyperthyroidism stable absent ophthalmopathy progression within 18 months. The patients, who ranged from 18 to 65 in age, presented with newly diagnosed hyperthyroidism lasting under 2 months. Clinical symptoms, serum thyroxine and TRAb, thyroid ultrasound and orbital computed tomography were used for the diagnoses. Source material: blood. The gene calls are TRBV5-1 and TRBJ2-2, with D maybe TRBD1 (6 bases). The clonotype comes from a woman younger than 30 with Graves' hyperthyroidism. The CDR3: CASSPGQSGELFF. The CDR3 DNA reads TGCGCCAGCAGCCCGGGACAATCCGGGGAGCTGTTTTTT.